One and the same sample provided the 28 T cell receptor beta chains below, sequenced in a study of high-grade serous ovarian cancer treatment subgroups (dated by TCRdb to the early 2020s). Collection of tumor samples took place before definitive surgery or chemotherapy. The library was prepared using the immunoSEQ multiplex PCR assay. Drawn from immuneACCESS, this table holds only the in-frame rearrangements with V and J called that TCRdb kept. Clones are partly lost; checked studies trace under half to an unresolved V gene and leave the rest unexplained. Counted in this sample were roughly 29,000 clones; around 84% of them appeared once. The ten largest clones add up to about 2.1% of the sample. The material sequenced was tumor tissue. The receptor source for this set is a human donor with high-grade serous ovarian cancer.

V and J are TRBV5-1 and TRBJ2-5, with 8 positions matching TRBD2. The CDR3 totals 15 residues. From germline, CDR1 is SGHRS and CDR2 YFSETQ. V was clipped by 4 bases and J by 2 bases; unmatched bases: 7. The DNA of the CDR3 is TGCGCCAGCAGCCAAGCGGGAGTCTTACAAGAGACCCAGTACTTC. As protein: CASSQAGVLQETQYF.

The V call is TRBV19, the J call TRBJ2-1, with D hard to call. This CDR3 comprises 11 residues. Germline CDR1 LNHDA, CDR2 SQIVND (reference sequence). Trimming pared 4 bases from V and 9 bases from J, leaving 7 bases between. The CDR3 sequence: CASSKVSEQFF. In nucleotides, the CDR3 is TGTGCCAGTAGTAAGGTTAGTGAGCAGTTCTTC.

This chain links TRBV5-4 with TRBJ2-3; no clear D gene. The ends were cut back, 1 base at V and 2 bases at J, with 5 bases in the middle. This CDR3 contains 13 residues. From germline, CDR1 is SGHNT and CDR2 YYREEE (reference sequence). The CDR3, as DNA: TGTGCCAGCAGCTTGCCAGTCACAGATACGCAGTATTTT. It encodes CASSLPVTDTQYF.

The DNA for the CDR3 is TGTGCCAGCAGTGCCGGGACAGGGGCCTATGGCTACACCTTC. Protein product: CASSAGTGAYGYTF. The chain combines TRBV2 with TRBJ1-2; 10 positions agree with TRBD1. The CDR3 runs 14 residues. CDR1 is SNHLY, CDR2 FYNNEI, per germline. With V trimmed by 4 bases and J by 4 bases, 3 bases remained unmatched.

V and J are TRBV5-1 and TRBJ2-5; D possibly corresponds to TRBD2 (5 bases). Between the trimmed V and J ends, which lost 0 bases and 2 bases, there was a span of 5 bases. Germline V gene sequence: CDR1 SGHRS, CDR2 YFSETQ. CDR3 length equals 13 residues. The CDR3 nucleotides read TGCGCCAGCAGCTTGGTAGCGCAAGAGACCCAGTACTTC. It is translated as CASSLVAQETQYF. Filled out from reference TRBV5-1 and TRBJ2-5, the complete variable domain reads KAGVTQTPRYLIKTRGQQVTLSCSPISGHRSVSWYQQTPGQGLQFLFEYFSETQRNKGNFPGRFSGRQFSNSRSEMNVSTLELGDSALYLCASSLVAQETQYFGPGTRLLVL.

The V and J genes are TRBV5-4 and TRBJ2-7; possibly TRBD1 for D (5 bases). This CDR3 has 13 amino acids. Germline V lookup: CDR1 SGHNT, CDR2 YYREEE (reference sequence). V lost 4 bases and J lost 2, with 10 bases in between. CDR3 amino acids: CASSRTPTYEQYF. The CDR3 DNA follows: TGTGCCAGCAGCCGGACACCGACCTACGAGCAGTACTTC.

This chain joins TRBV21-1 and TRBJ2-7. TRBV21-1 is described as a pseudogene. This CDR3 is 12 amino acids long. CDR3: CASSKRNYEQYF. CDR3 sequence (DNA): TGTGCCAGCAGCAAACGGAATTACGAGCAGTACTTC.

The chain carries TRBV21-1 and TRBJ2-5; the D call in the table, TRBD2, was not verified against the DNA. TRBV21-1 is a pseudogene locus. The CDR3 has 17 amino acids. The CDR3 loop is CASSKTKTTSGFVSQYF. The CDR3 bases are TGTGCCAGCAGCAAGACAAAGACGACTAGCGGGTTTGTTTCCCAGTACTTC.

This clone was seen more than once but under ten times. The V gene is TRBV19, the J gene TRBJ1-5, with 8 bases lining up with TRBD1. Germline V gene data show CDR1 as LNHDA and CDR2 as SQIVND (reference sequence). V lost 2 bases to trimming and J lost 1 base; unmatched junction nucleotides: 1. This CDR3 has 15 residues. CDR3 protein: CASSIRTGSNQPQHF. CDR3 nucleotides: TGTGCCAGTAGTATAAGGACAGGGAGCAATCAGCCCCAGCATTTT.

This clone turned up a few times. The chain has TRBV2 and TRBJ1-4; possible D gene TRBD1, 6 bases. CDR3 length equals 17 residues. Germline V gene data show CDR1 as SNHLY and CDR2 as FYNNEI. V gave up 0 bases and J gave up 6 bases, with 17 bases separating them. CDR3 in amino acids: CASSEALGAGVHEKLFF. CDR3 DNA: TGTGCCAGCAGTGAAGCGTTGGGGGCAGGGGTTCATGAAAAACTGTTTTTT. The entire variable domain, with the rest obtained from reference TRBV2 and TRBJ1-4, is as follows: EPEVTQTPSHQVTQMGQEVILRCVPISNHLYFYWYRQILGQKVEFLVSFYNNEISEKSEIFDDQFSVERPDGSNFTLKIRSTKLEDSAMYFCASSEALGAGVHEKLFFGSGTQLSVL.

V is TRBV6-6 and J is TRBJ1-2, with D hard to call. The ends were cut back, 4 bases at V and 3 bases at J, with 15 bases in the middle. Germline V CDR1 and CDR2: MNHNY, SVGAGI (reference sequence). The CDR3 totals 15 residues. CDR3 in DNA: TGTGCCAGCAGTTCGCCTCGGGGAGACTACTATGGCTACACCTTC. The encoded protein is CASSSPRGDYYGYTF.

CDR3 residues: CASSGQQGSYEQYF. The DNA for the CDR3 is TGTGCCAGCAGCGGACAACAGGGCTCCTACGAGCAGTACTTC. This chain joins TRBV9 and TRBJ2-7; D might be TRBD1 (6 bases). CDR3 length: 14 residues. Germline assignment: CDR1 SGDLS and CDR2 YYNGEE. The ends were cut back, 3 bases at V and 0 bases at J, with 10 bases in the middle.

The chain carries TRBV6-1 and TRBJ1-1, with 7 bases lining up with TRBD1. The ends lost 6 bases at V and 5 bases at J; junction bases unmatched: 12. This CDR3 is built from 15 residues. The germline CDR1 and CDR2 sequences are MNHNS and SASEGT. The CDR3 nucleotides are TGTGCCAGCAGAGAAAGACAGGGCTTAGATACTGAAGCTTTCTTT. Amino acids: CASRERQGLDTEAFF.

The CDR3 region has the DNA TGCGCCAGCAGCCAAGATTCTAGCGGACTCTACGAGCAGTACTTC. It encodes CASSQDSSGLYEQYF. The rearrangement joins TRBV4-1 to TRBJ2-5, with 7 bases that match TRBD2. The tail of the sequence fits TRBJ2-7 better, so the J call may be wrong. The CDR3 length is 15 residues. Per the germline V gene, CDR1 is MGHRA and CDR2 is YSYEKL.

The CDR3 nucleotides read TGTGCCAGCAGCGTAGGTATCGGGAGGGAGTTAGAGACCCAGTACTTC. This codes for CASSVGIGRELETQYF. V usage is TRBV9 and J usage is TRBJ2-5; 8 bases agree with TRBD2. With 0 bases clipped from V and 4 bases from J, the junction kept 8 bases outside the gene matches. In germline, CDR1 is SGDLS, CDR2 YYNGEE. The CDR3 has 16 residues.

V is TRBV28 and J is TRBJ2-1; no definite D call. The CDR3 runs 15 residues. The V and J ends lost 5 bases and 8 bases respectively, with 19 bases between them. In germline, CDR1 is MDHEN, CDR2 SYDVKM. CDR3 nucleotides: TGTGCCAGCAGTGAACGACTGGCGGTAGATGATGAGCAGTTCTTC. Translating gives CASSERLAVDDEQFF.

The rearrangement links TRBV14 to TRBJ2-2; TRBD1 is a possible D gene (5 bases). Trimming removed 7 bases from V and 5 bases from J, with 14 bases in between. CDR1 and CDR2 from the germline V gene are SGHDN and FVKESK. This CDR3 comprises 14 residues. The CDR3 DNA sequence: TGTGCCAGCAAATCAGGGTCAAGGACCGGGGAGCTGTTTTTT. This translates into CASKSGSRTGELFF.

The chain carries TRBV20-1 and TRBJ2-5; tentatively, D is TRBD1 or TRBD2 (6 bases each). The CDR3 length is 11 residues. Germline assignment: CDR1 DFQATT and CDR2 SNEGSKA (reference sequence). The V and J ends lost 7 bases and 5 bases respectively, with 11 bases between them. Here the CDR3 reads CSVGGLETQYF. As DNA, the CDR3 is TGCAGTGTGGGGGGCTTGGAGACCCAGTACTTC.

The rearrangement links TRBV19 to TRBJ1-5; D perhaps matches TRBD1 (6 bases). The germline V gene has CDR1 LNHDA and CDR2 SQIVND (reference sequence). V lost 5 bases and J 2 bases, leaving 16 bases between the germline ends. The CDR3 is 16 amino acids. Here the CDR3 DNA reads TGTGCCAGTAGTCCCACCTTGTGGACAGGCAATCAGCCCCAGCATTTT. Residues: CASSPTLWTGNQPQHF.

With regard to this clone: Here the CDR3 omits its conserved ending phenylalanine or tryptophan, so a read error is the likely source. The DNA is omitted, as the CDR3 cannot be located on it reliably, and the CDR3 follows TCRdb's listing. The chain combines TRBV5-4 with TRBJ2-3. Termini included, the CDR3 measures 14 amino acids. The germline V gene encodes CDR1 SGHNT and CDR2 YYREEE (reference sequence). The CDR3 sequence: CASRPHGVARDTQY.

The chain uses TRBV7-2 and TRBJ2-7, with D possibly called TRBD1 or TRBD2 (5 bases each). Germline V gene data show CDR1 as SGHTA and CDR2 as FQGNSA. Trimming took 0 bases from V and 7 from J, leaving 10 bases between them. The CDR3 length is 13 residues. The CDR3 region is CASSLAWGSEQYF. The CDR3 region has the DNA TGTGCCAGCAGCTTAGCTTGGGGGAGTGAGCAGTACTTC.

The rearrangement uses TRBV27 and TRBJ1-1; no clear D gene. The CDR3 totals 13 residues. V was clipped by 6 bases and J by 3 bases, with 11 bases between them. Germline V gene lookup returns CDR1 MNHEY and CDR2 SMNVEV (reference sequence). CDR3 loop: CASRQHRDTEAFF. CDR3 sequence (DNA): TGTGCCAGCAGACAACACCGGGACACTGAAGCTTTCTTT.

This clone was found a few times. The CDR3 nucleotides are TGTGCCTGGGTTCCGTGGCAGGGGAGCGGCTACACCTTC. It translates to CAWVPWQGSGYTF. This chain connects TRBV30 to TRBJ1-2; TRBD1 might be the D (6 bases). Trimming cost V 5 bases and J 8 bases, with 18 bases left between them. The germline V gene encodes CDR1 GTSNPN and CDR2 SVGIG (reference sequence). This CDR3 spans 13 amino acids.

This clone was seen a single time. This rearrangement joins TRBV9 to TRBJ2-1; 7 bases line up with TRBD1. The CDR3 spans 15 residues. Germline lookup yields CDR1 SGDLS and CDR2 YYNGEE. Trimming cost V 4 bases and J 3 bases; bases outside gene matches: 7. CDR3 sequence: CASSTGTEHYNEQFF. The CDR3, as DNA: TGTGCCAGCAGCACCGGGACAGAGCACTACAATGAGCAGTTCTTC.

The J gene is TRBJ2-1, the V gene TRBV5-3, with 12 bases lining up with TRBD2. TRBV5-3 is treated as an ORF (open reading frame) with a function not yet certain. The CDR3 extends over 16 amino acids. The V gene end was trimmed by 4 bases and the J gene end by 7 bases; junction bases not matched to a gene: 9. CDR3 DNA sequence: TGTGCCAGAAGCCCTCGGACTAGCGGGATGGGGAATGAGCAGTTCTTC. It encodes CARSPRTSGMGNEQFF.

In this sample, this clone turned up once. The chain has TRBV7-6 and TRBJ2-7, with a possible D match to TRBD2 (5 bases). V dropped 0 bases and J dropped 4 bases, with 7 bases sitting between them. Germline CDR1 reads SGHVS; CDR2 reads FNYEAQ. CDR3 length equals 13 residues. The CDR3 region is CASSLAGSYEQYF. The DNA for the CDR3 is TGTGCCAGCAGCTTAGCGGGGAGTTACGAGCAGTACTTC. The variable domain in full, with the rest retrieved from reference TRBV7-6 and TRBJ2-7, is GAGVSQSPRYKVTKRGQDVALRCDPISGHVSLYWYRQALGQGPEFLTYFNYEAQQDKSGLPNDRFSAERPEGSISTLTIQRTEQRDSAMYRCASSLAGSYEQYFGPGTRLTVT.

The rearrangement links TRBV6-5 to TRBJ2-7; no clear D. V shed 8 bases and J shed 0 bases, with 8 bases lying between them. The germline V gene has CDR1 MNHEY and CDR2 SVGAGI. This CDR3 comprises 12 residues. The CDR3 region has the DNA TGTGCCAGCTGGCAGACCTCCTACGAGCAGTACTTC. Translation gives CASWQTSYEQYF.

The rearrangement joins TRBV6-1 to TRBJ2-1; 10 bases map to TRBD2. Germline loops: CDR1 MNHNS, CDR2 SASEGT. The junction had 12 bases not matched to a gene; V was cut back by 4 bases and J by 9 bases. The CDR3 is made up of 16 amino acids. The CDR3 DNA sequence: TGTGCCAGCAGTGGCCCTAGCGGGAGAGGGGGCGGTGAGCAGTTCTTC. This codes for CASSGPSGRGGGEQFF.